This T cell receptor (beta chain) is drawn from a study of blood T cells in healthy people across ages. General study results and limits: Roughly linear age-related decline in beta diversity appeared, significant by age approximately 40.

In terms of origin and age, donors were healthy Caucasian individuals from Russia aged about 6 to 90. Every participating donor contributed roughly 10 milliliters of peripheral blood through a draw. In each sample, at least 6 million PBMCs were isolated. There are 15 residues in the CDR3. The ends lost 0 bases at V and 3 bases at J; junction bases unmatched: 4. Per germline, CDR1 SGHTA and CDR2 FQGTGA. For the second PCR, which ran for about 7 to 11 cycles, a sample-barcoded 5' primer and a J-beta primer mix were used. One entry per CDR3 protein, called by TCRdb with MiXCR from the 5' RACE reads. Of 850,000 to 1,000,000 distinct CDR3 sequences listed, roughly 47% are singletons. On this clonotype itself: Its antigen is undetermined.

The chain combines TRBV7-3 with TRBJ2-7; 8 nucleotides match TRBD2. The receptor's source is a woman aged 55-75 years in good health. Sample: blood. CDR3 DNA sequence: TGTGCCAGCAGCTTAACCCTAGCGGGCAGCTACGAGCAGTACTTC. It yields the protein CASSLTLAGSYEQYF. The full variable domain, its missing parts supplied by reference TRBV7-3 and TRBJ2-7, is GAGVSQTPSNKVTEKGKYVELRCDPISGHTALYWYRQSLGQGPEFLIYFQGTGAADDSGLPNDRFFAVRPEGSVSTLKIQRTERGDSAVYLCASSLTLAGSYEQYFGPGTRLTVT.